One T cell receptor (beta chain) is described in this entry. Its antigen remains unknown. Looked up from germline, CDR1 is SGHVT and CDR2 is SQSDAQ. V shed 7 bases, J shed 4 bases, and the junction held 12 bases outside the gene matches. The CDR3 runs 15 residues. This entry comes from a study of T cell repertoires in cytomegalovirus infection. TCRdb re-called the reads through MiXCR, storing one row per CDR3 protein. This sample yields some 700,000 distinct CDR3 sequences, of which 30% to 40% are seen a single time; over 15% belongs to the top ten. The chain carries TRBV7-4 and TRBJ2-7; TRBD2 aligns across 8 bases. The receptor was isolated from a human donor in good health (CMV status not recorded). Some clones in this sample may be carry-over from other donors' samples. Specimen: cultured PBMCs, collected from culture after CMV antigen stimulation. The chain's CDR3 is CASTLAGSSLYEQYF. In nucleotides, the CDR3 is TGTGCCAGCACCCTAGCGGGTTCTTCCCTTTACGAGCAGTACTTC.